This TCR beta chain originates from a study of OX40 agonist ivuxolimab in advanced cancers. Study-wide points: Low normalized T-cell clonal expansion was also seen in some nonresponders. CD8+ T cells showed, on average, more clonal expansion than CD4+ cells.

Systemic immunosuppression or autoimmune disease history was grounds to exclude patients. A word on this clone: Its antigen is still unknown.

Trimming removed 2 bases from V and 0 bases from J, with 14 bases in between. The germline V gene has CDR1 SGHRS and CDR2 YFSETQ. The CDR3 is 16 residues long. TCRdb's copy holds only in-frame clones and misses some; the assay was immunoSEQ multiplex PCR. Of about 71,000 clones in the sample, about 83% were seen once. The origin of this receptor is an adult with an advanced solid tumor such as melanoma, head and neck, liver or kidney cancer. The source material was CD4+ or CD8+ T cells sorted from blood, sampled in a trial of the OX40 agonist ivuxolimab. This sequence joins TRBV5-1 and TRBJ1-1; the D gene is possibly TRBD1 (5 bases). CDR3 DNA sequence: TGCGCCAGCAGCTTCGTTCGTGGGACTCTGAACACTGAAGCTTTCTTT. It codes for CASSFVRGTLNTEAFF.